This T cell receptor (beta chain) was sequenced for a study of blood T cell repertoires in COVID-19. For the study at large: The study drew acute and convalescent COVID-19 samples from the United States, Italy and Spain. Sources were T cells, B-cell-depleted T cells, or PBMCs; the material itself was cDNA or gDNA.

Per the authors' pipeline: Amplification with reference gene primers provided the estimates of nucleated cell counts. TCRdb keeps only in-frame clones here, not all; method: immunoSEQ multiplex PCR. V, J and clone size derive from that table, while D and trimming were established from the DNA sequence. The profile shows more than 300,000 clones, more than 75% of them singletons. The CDR3 spans 15 residues. The ends lost 0 bases at V and 0 bases at J; junction bases unmatched: 0. CDR1 and CDR2 (germline): LGHNT, FRNRAP. This chain links TRBV12-5 with TRBJ2-7, with 9 bases matching TRBD2. The TCR was taken from a woman in her forties or fifties with acute or convalescent COVID-19. Sequencing input: peripheral blood. The CDR3 loop is CASGLVAGGSYEQYF. CDR3 nucleotides: TGTGCTAGTGGTTTGGTAGCGGGAGGCTCCTACGAGCAGTACTTC.